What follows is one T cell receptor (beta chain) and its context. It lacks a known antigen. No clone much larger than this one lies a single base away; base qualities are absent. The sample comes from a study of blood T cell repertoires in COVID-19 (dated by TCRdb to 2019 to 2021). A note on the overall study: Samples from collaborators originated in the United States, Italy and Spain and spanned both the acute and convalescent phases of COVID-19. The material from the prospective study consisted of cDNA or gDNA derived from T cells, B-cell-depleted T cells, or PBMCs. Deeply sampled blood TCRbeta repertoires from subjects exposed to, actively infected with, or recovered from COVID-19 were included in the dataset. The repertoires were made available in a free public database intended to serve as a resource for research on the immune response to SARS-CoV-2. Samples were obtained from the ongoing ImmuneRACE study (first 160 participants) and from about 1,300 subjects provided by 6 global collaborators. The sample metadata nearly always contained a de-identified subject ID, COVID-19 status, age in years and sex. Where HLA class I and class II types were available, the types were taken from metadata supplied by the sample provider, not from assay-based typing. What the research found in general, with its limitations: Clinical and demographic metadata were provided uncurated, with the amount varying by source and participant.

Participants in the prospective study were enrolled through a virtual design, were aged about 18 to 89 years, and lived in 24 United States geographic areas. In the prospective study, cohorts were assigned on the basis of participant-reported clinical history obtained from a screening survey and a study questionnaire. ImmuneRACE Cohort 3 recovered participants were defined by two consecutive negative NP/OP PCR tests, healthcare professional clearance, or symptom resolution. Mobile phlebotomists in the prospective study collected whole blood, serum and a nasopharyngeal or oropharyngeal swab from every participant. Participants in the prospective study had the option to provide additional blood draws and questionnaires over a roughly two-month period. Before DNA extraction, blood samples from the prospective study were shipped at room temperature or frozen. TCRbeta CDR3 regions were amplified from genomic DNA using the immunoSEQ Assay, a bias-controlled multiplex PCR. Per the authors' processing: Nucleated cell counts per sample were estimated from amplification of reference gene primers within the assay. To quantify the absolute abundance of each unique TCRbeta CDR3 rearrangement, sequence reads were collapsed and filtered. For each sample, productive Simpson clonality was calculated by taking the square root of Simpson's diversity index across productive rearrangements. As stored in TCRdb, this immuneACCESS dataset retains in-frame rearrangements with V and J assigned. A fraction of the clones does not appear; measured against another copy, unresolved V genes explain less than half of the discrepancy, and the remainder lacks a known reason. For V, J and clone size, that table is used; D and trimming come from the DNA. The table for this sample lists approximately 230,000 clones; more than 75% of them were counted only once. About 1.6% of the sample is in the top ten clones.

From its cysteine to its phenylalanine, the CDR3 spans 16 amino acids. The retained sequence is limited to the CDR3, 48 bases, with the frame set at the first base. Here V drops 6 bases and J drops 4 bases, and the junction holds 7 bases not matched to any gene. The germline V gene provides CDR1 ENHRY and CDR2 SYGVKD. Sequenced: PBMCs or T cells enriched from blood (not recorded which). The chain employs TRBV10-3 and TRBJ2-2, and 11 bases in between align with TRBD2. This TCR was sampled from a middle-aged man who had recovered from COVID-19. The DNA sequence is TGTGCCATCAGGCAGACTAGCGGGGCGGGCACCGGGGAGCTGTTTTTT. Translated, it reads CAIRQTSGAGTGELFF.